These 23 T cell receptor beta chains were sequenced from one sample in a study of T-cell memory formation after mild COVID-19. TCRdb called the 5' RACE reads again in MiXCR, with one record for every CDR3 protein. Of a few hundred thousand distinct CDR3 sequences detected, roughly 17% appear once; the ten largest clones hold under 25%. The sample taken for sequencing was PBMCs or a T cell subset sorted from them (not recorded which). Source of these receptors: a man between 18 and 29 years old who had mild COVID-19 (a few samples of this study predate the infection). Cell type and time point are not known.

This clonotype has a handful of counts. The chain links TRBV4-1 to TRBJ2-7, with 8 bases lining up with TRBD2. This CDR3 has 15 residues. Losses at the gene ends were 0 bases for V and 7 bases for J; bases not matched to a gene: 8. Germline V gives CDR1 MGHRA, CDR2 YSYEKL. The CDR3 protein is CASSQEDGGAREQYV. DNA of the CDR3: TGCGCCAGCAGCCAAGAGGACGGGGGGGCTCGTGAGCAGTACGTC.

The chain has TRBV6-6 and TRBJ1-5, with 7 bases fitting TRBD1. Germline V gene data show CDR1 as MNHNY and CDR2 as SVGAGI (reference sequence). This CDR3 has 16 residues. V was pared by 6 bases and J by 3 bases, with 11 bases of the junction left unmatched. CDR3 bases: TGTGCCAGCAGCCTAAGCGGGACAGACTTCAATCAGCCCCAGCATTTT. This encodes CASSLSGTDFNQPQHF.

The chain uses TRBV7-9 and TRBJ2-1; D is undetermined. Germline loops: CDR1 SEHNR, CDR2 FQNEAQ (reference sequence). Trimming left V 6 bases short and J 7 bases short, with 7 bases between. This CDR3 is built from 11 residues. DNA for the CDR3: TGTGCCAGCAGTCCGACTAATGAGCAGTTCTTC. Translation: CASSPTNEQFF.

There are a few counts of this clonotype. The chain employs TRBV20-1 and TRBJ2-2, with D unclear. Trimming removed 3 bases from V and 7 bases from J, with 9 bases in between. This CDR3 is built from 12 residues. Germline V CDR1 and CDR2: DFQATT, SNEGSKA (reference sequence). The CDR3 region is CSARRVYGELFF. The CDR3 nucleotides read TGCAGTGCTAGGAGAGTTTACGGGGAGCTGTTTTTT.

In this sample, this clonotype turned up a few times. This rearrangement joins TRBV20-1 to TRBJ2-5; 8 bases agree with TRBD2. Trimming at V came to 5 bases and at J to 1 base, leaving 3 bases not matched to a gene. CDR3 length: 13 residues. Germline V CDR1 and CDR2: DFQATT, SNEGSKA (reference sequence). This chain's CDR3 is CSAREGGQETQYF. As DNA, the CDR3 is TGCAGTGCTCGGGAGGGGGGCCAAGAGACCCAGTACTTC.

This clonotype was picked up many times. The CDR3 DNA is TGTGCCAGCAGCTTAGATCTGTACCAGCGGCGCATTCAGTACTTC. It yields the protein CASSLDLYQRRIQYF. This chain uses TRBV11-2 with TRBJ2-4; TRBD2 might be the D (5 bases). Deletions cut 0 bases from V and 9 bases from J, with 15 bases between. Germline V gives CDR1 SGHAT, CDR2 FQNNGV. This CDR3 spans 15 amino acids.

V gene TRBV28 combines with J gene TRBJ1-1; the D gene is possibly TRBD1 (6 bases). The CDR3 is 15 amino acids. The germline V gene encodes CDR1 MDHEN and CDR2 SYDVKM. V shed 7 bases and J shed 3 bases, with 18 bases lying between them. Here the CDR3 DNA reads TGTGCCAGCAAGTCCGGGGGCACTGGTTACACTGAAGCTTTCTTT. This encodes CASKSGGTGYTEAFF.

Only a few counts were recorded for this clonotype. V usage is TRBV21-1 and J usage is TRBJ2-3; the D call of TRBD1 is as the table states it, not checked on the DNA. TRBV21-1 is noted as a pseudogene. The CDR3 is 16 residues long. The CDR3 region is CASSRDSEGRTDTQYF. The CDR3 region has the DNA TGTGCCAGCAGCCGTGACAGTGAGGGACGCACAGATACGCAGTATTTT.

A few counts support this clonotype. V and J are TRBV6-5 and TRBJ2-5, with no clear D. The CDR3 contains 12 residues. The V and J ends lost 2 bases and 4 bases respectively, with 5 bases between them. Per germline, CDR1 MNHEY and CDR2 SVGAGI. The CDR3 reads CASSYGPETQYF. As DNA, the CDR3 is TGTGCCAGCAGTTACGGGCCAGAGACCCAGTACTTC.

This clonotype has a handful of counts. The chain recombines TRBV5-1 with TRBJ2-3, with TRBD1 matching 8 bases. Unmatched junction bases numbered 8, after V lost 2 bases and J lost 6 bases. This CDR3 region has 15 residues. Germline lookup yields CDR1 SGHRS and CDR2 YFSETQ. CDR3 sequence reads: CASSFQDREVDTQYF. CDR3 nucleotides: TGCGCCAGCAGCTTCCAGGACAGGGAGGTCGATACGCAGTATTTT. Full variable domain (outside the CDR3, taken from reference TRBV5-1 and TRBJ2-3): KAGVTQTPRYLIKTRGQQVTLSCSPISGHRSVSWYQQTPGQGLQFLFEYFSETQRNKGNFPGRFSGRQFSNSRSEMNVSTLELGDSALYLCASSFQDREVDTQYFGPGTRLTVL.

The chain carries TRBV5-1 and TRBJ1-4; D perhaps matches TRBD1 (6 bases). The V gene lost 4 bases and the J gene lost 0 bases, with 13 bases spanning the gap. The CDR3 spans 16 residues. In germline, CDR1 is SGHRS, CDR2 YFSETQ. The CDR3: CASSRGAIATNEKLFF. DNA of the CDR3: TGCGCCAGCAGCCGGGGGGCAATAGCAACTAATGAAAAACTGTTTTTT.

The chain links TRBV12-5 to TRBJ2-3, with 12 bases that match TRBD2. The CDR3 runs 15 residues. V lost 7 bases, J lost 6 bases, and 8 bases stayed unmatched. The V gene's germline CDR1 is LGHNT and CDR2 FRNRAP. This chain's CDR3 is CASVQTSGGRDTQYF. In DNA, the CDR3 is TGTGCTAGTGTTCAGACTAGCGGGGGAAGGGATACGCAGTATTTT.

V usage is TRBV4-2 and J usage is TRBJ1-2; D remains ambiguous. Trimming removed 0 bases at V and 4 bases at J, with 6 bases between. CDR1 LGHNA and CDR2 YNFKEQ come from the germline V gene. The CDR3 totals 13 residues. The CDR3 reads CASSQDKFYGYTF. CDR3 DNA: TGTGCCAGCAGCCAAGATAAATTCTATGGCTACACCTTC.

This clonotype was observed a few times. The V call is TRBV20-1, the J call TRBJ1-6; tentative D call: TRBD1 (6 bases). Trimming cost V 4 bases and J 7 bases, with 11 bases left between them. The CDR3 runs 13 residues. In germline, CDR1 is DFQATT, CDR2 SNEGSKA (reference sequence). In DNA form, the CDR3 reads TGCAGTGCTATCCCACAGGGCAATTCACCCCTCCACTTT. This sequence encodes CSAIPQGNSPLHF.

This chain uses TRBV6-6 with TRBJ2-5; 7 bases align to TRBD2. Germline values: CDR1 MNHNY, CDR2 SVGAGI (reference sequence). V trimming: 5 bases; J trimming: 7 bases; junction bases outside the gene matches: 10. The CDR3 extends over 14 amino acids. Here the CDR3 DNA reads TGTGCCAGCAGTGACCAGACTGGGGGGGGGACCCAGTACTTC. Its protein is CASSDQTGGGTQYF.

J is TRBJ2-3 and V is TRBV6-5; D possibly corresponds to TRBD2 (6 bases). The CDR3 extends over 14 amino acids. Germline assignment: CDR1 MNHEY and CDR2 SVGAGI. Trimming took 6 bases from V and 3 from J, leaving 13 bases between them. This chain's CDR3 is CASRRGLITDTQYF. The CDR3 DNA sequence: TGTGCCAGCAGAAGGGGACTTATAACAGATACGCAGTATTTT.

The chain joins TRBV20-1 to TRBJ2-1; 10 bases line up with TRBD1. Looked up from germline, CDR1 is DFQATT and CDR2 is SNEGSKA (reference sequence). The V gene end was trimmed by 5 bases and the J gene end by 3 bases; junction bases not matched to a gene: 4. The CDR3 has 14 residues. CDR3 amino acids: CSAGRDRGYNEQFF. CDR3 nucleotide sequence: TGCAGTGCTGGTAGGGACAGGGGCTACAATGAGCAGTTCTTC.

This clonotype was counted between two and nine times. V is TRBV6-4 and J is TRBJ2-2; D may be TRBD1 (6 bases). Germline values: CDR1 MRHNA, CDR2 SNTAGT. V was pared by 2 bases and J by 2 bases, with 6 bases between. The CDR3 is made up of 14 amino acids. This CDR3 is CASSDGTNTGELFF. CDR3 nucleotide sequence: TGTGCCAGCAGTGACGGGACAAACACCGGGGAGCTGTTTTTT.

There are a few counts of this clonotype. The chain employs TRBV20-1 and TRBJ2-5; D may be TRBD2 (6 bases). In germline, CDR1 is DFQATT, CDR2 SNEGSKA (reference sequence). This CDR3 has 12 residues. Trimming removed 5 bases at V and 1 base at J, with 8 bases between. The CDR3 protein is CSAGSGQETQYF. CDR3 in DNA: TGCAGTGCTGGTAGCGGCCAAGAGACCCAGTACTTC.

This clonotype was counted only a few times. This chain connects TRBV20-1 to TRBJ2-7; TRBD1 agrees at 8 bases. In germline, CDR1 is DFQATT, CDR2 SNEGSKA (reference sequence). This CDR3 comprises 13 residues. V was pared by 3 bases and J by 2 bases, with 3 bases of the junction left unmatched. For the CDR3, the DNA is TGCAGTGCTAGGCTACAGGGGGCCTACGAGCAGTACGTC. Amino acid sequence: CSARLQGAYEQYV.

The table lists this clonotype with a few counts. The chain recombines TRBV4-1 with TRBJ2-1, with a weak D call TRBD2 (6 bases). Trimming removed 5 bases at V and 2 bases at J, with 13 bases between. Germline V gene lookup returns CDR1 MGHRA and CDR2 YSYEKL. There are 15 residues in the CDR3. The CDR3 spells CASSVLGTPYNEQFF. In DNA form, the CDR3 reads TGCGCCAGCAGCGTGCTTGGGACTCCCTACAATGAGCAGTTCTTC.

This clonotype was observed a few times. DNA of the CDR3: TGCAGCGCCGCAAGGGACAGTACAGATACGCAGTATTTT. Translation: CSAARDSTDTQYF. The rearrangement uses TRBV29-1 and TRBJ2-3; TRBD1 aligns across 7 bases. The CDR3 contains 13 residues. The germline V gene encodes CDR1 SQVTM and CDR2 ANQGSEA. V was clipped by 7 bases and J by 3 bases; unmatched bases: 7.

The chain joins TRBV5-8 to TRBJ2-5; TRBD1 agrees at 7 bases. The V segment lost 0 bases and the J segment 7 bases; nucleotides outside the gene matches: 6. Germline-derived CDR1 and CDR2 are SGHTS and YDEGEE. This CDR3 spans 14 amino acids. The CDR3: CASSLDRGRGTQYF. In DNA form, the CDR3 reads TGTGCCAGCAGCTTGGACAGGGGCAGGGGGACCCAGTACTTC.